The 21 T cell receptor beta chains given below trace back to one sample, sequenced in a study of blood T cells in healthy people across ages. Through a sample-barcoded 5' primer and a J-beta primer mix, a second PCR was run for 7 to 11 cycles. One entry per CDR3 protein results from TCRdb running MiXCR on the 5' RACE reads. Of about 1,600,000 distinct CDR3 sequences listed, around 42% were seen once; the top ten hold 7% to 9%. Sequencing used blood. The source is a woman aged 18-29 years in good health.

This rearrangement joins TRBV4-2 to TRBJ2-5; TRBD2 matches 12 bases. The ends lost 4 bases at V and 11 bases at J; junction bases unmatched: 14. CDR3 length: 16 amino acids. CDR1 and CDR2 (germline): LGHNA, YNFKEQ. CDR3 amino acids: CASSPGLAGPPERQYF. CDR3 DNA sequence: TGTGCCAGCAGCCCCGGACTAGCGGGGCCTCCAGAGCGGCAGTACTTC.

The chain employs TRBV20-1 and TRBJ2-3, with no clear D. The CDR3 contains 15 residues. The V end was cut by 2 bases, the J end by 1 base, with 13 bases between. Germline lookup yields CDR1 DFQATT and CDR2 SNEGSKA (reference sequence). CDR3: CSARNKILGTDTQYF. The CDR3 DNA reads as TGCAGTGCTAGAAACAAAATCCTGGGCACAGATACGCAGTATTTT.

The chain uses TRBV7-9 and TRBJ2-7, with D unresolved. The V and J ends lost 5 bases and 7 bases respectively, with 15 bases between them. Germline V gene lookup returns CDR1 SEHNR and CDR2 FQNEAQ (reference sequence). The length of the CDR3 is 13 residues. CDR3 loop: CASSTQSVGEQYF. The DNA of the CDR3 is TGTGCCAGCAGCACCCAGTCGGTTGGAGAGCAGTACTTC.

The chain recombines TRBV4-2 with TRBJ2-1; TRBD2 matches 13 bases. The CDR3 loop spans 17 amino acids. Unmatched junction bases numbered 9, after V lost 4 bases and J lost 6 bases. Germline CDR1 reads LGHNA; CDR2 reads YNFKEQ. Here the CDR3 DNA reads TGTGCCAGCAGCCCGCCTCCGGGGACTAGCGGGATCAATGAGCAGTTCTTC. It specifies CASSPPPGTSGINEQFF.

CDR3 region: CASSQARMGSNQPQHF. The CDR3 bases are TGTGCCAGCTCTCAGGCCAGGATGGGCTCAAATCAGCCCCAGCATTTT. This chain uses TRBV7-9 with TRBJ1-5, with D unclear. V lost 8 bases and J 4 bases, leaving 21 bases between the germline ends. CDR3 length: 16 amino acids. In germline, CDR1 is SEHNR, CDR2 FQNEAQ (reference sequence).

This clonotype has more than one count but fewer than ten. The chain joins TRBV15 to TRBJ1-1; D gene uncertain. This CDR3 has 13 amino acids. With 0 bases removed from V and 11 bases from J, the gap between germline ends came to 13 bases. Germline V gene lookup returns CDR1 LNHNV and CDR2 YYDKDF (reference sequence). This CDR3 reads CATSRDLEAGAFF. The CDR3 DNA sequence: TGTGCCACCAGCAGAGATCTTGAAGCGGGGGCTTTCTTT.

The chain is built from TRBV20-1 and TRBJ1-1, with D tentatively TRBD1 (6 bases). The CDR3 has 12 residues. Germline V lookup: CDR1 DFQATT, CDR2 SNEGSKA (reference sequence). The ends were cut back, 8 bases at V and 4 bases at J, with 14 bases in the middle. The CDR3 loop reads CSISTGTTEAFF. Written as DNA, the CDR3 is TGCAGTATCTCCACAGGGACCACTGAAGCTTTCTTT.

The chain employs TRBV12-3 or TRBV12-4 and TRBJ2-2, with 8 bases aligning to TRBD1. The V segment lost 1 base and the J segment 2 bases; nucleotides outside the gene matches: 3. The CDR3 consists of 16 residues. In nucleotides, the CDR3 is TGTGCCAGCAGTTTAGGGGACAGGCAAAACACCGGGGAGCTGTTTTTT. Its translation is CASSLGDRQNTGELFF.

V usage is TRBV7-2 and J usage is TRBJ2-7; D is ambiguous. This CDR3 contains 16 residues. With 1 base removed from V and 0 bases from J, the gap between germline ends came to 13 bases. CDR1 is SGHTA, CDR2 FQGNSA, per germline. As DNA, the CDR3 is TGTGCCAGCAGCTTAGTAGGCCACGCCAGCTCCTACGAGCAGTACTTC. This translates into CASSLVGHASSYEQYF. The full variable domain, completed using reference TRBV7-2 and TRBJ2-7, is GAGVSQSPSNKVTEKGKDVELRCDPISGHTALYWYRQSLGQGLEFLIYFQGNSAPDKSGLPSDRFSAERTGGSVSTLTIQRTQQEDSAVYLCASSLVGHASSYEQYFGPGTRLTVT.

This clonotype was picked up a small number of times. This chain's CDR3 is CSVEDRSGGNEQFF. The CDR3 bases are TGCAGCGTTGAAGATCGTAGCGGGGGTAATGAGCAGTTCTTC. V and J are TRBV29-1 and TRBJ2-1; TRBD2 agrees at 9 bases. The CDR3 has 14 amino acids. After removal of 0 bases from V and 7 bases from J, the junction contained 4 bases not matched to a gene. The germline gives CDR1 SQVTM, CDR2 ANQGSEA.

The chain links TRBV27 to TRBJ2-1; a possible D gene is TRBD2 (5 bases). The assigned J gene may be wrong: the sequence end matches TRBJ2-7 better. This CDR3 comprises 16 residues. CDR1 and CDR2 from the germline V gene are MNHEY and SMNVEV (reference sequence). CDR3 coding DNA: TGTGCCAGCAGTTTGGGTGGCGGGCGTGTATACAATGAGCAGTACTTC. This gives the protein CASSLGGGRVYNEQYF.

This clonotype was recorded only once. The V gene is TRBV29-1, the J gene TRBJ1-2, with D possibly being TRBD1 (6 bases). Between the trimmed V and J ends, which lost 7 bases and 4 bases, there was a span of 19 bases. CDR1 and CDR2 from the germline V gene are SQVTM and ANQGSEA. The CDR3 covers 14 residues. CDR3 sequence: CSAFKSGAAYGYTF. In nucleotides, the CDR3 is TGCAGCGCCTTTAAGTCAGGGGCTGCCTATGGCTACACCTTC.

This chain connects TRBV7-9 to TRBJ1-2; D gene uncertain. V was cut by 1 base and J by 5 bases, with 17 bases left in between. Germline CDR1 reads SEHNR; CDR2 reads FQNEAQ (reference sequence). The CDR3 sequence is 16 residues long. The CDR3 region is CASSLGPSAGSYGYTF. CDR3 bases: TGTGCCAGCAGCTTAGGCCCTTCGGCGGGCAGTTATGGCTACACCTTC.

In DNA, the CDR3 is TGTGCCAGCAGTTCGGGGGACAGGGGTCGCGAGCAGTACTTC. As protein: CASSSGDRGREQYF. J is TRBJ2-5 and V is TRBV12-3 or TRBV12-4; TRBD1 agrees at 10 bases. The J call may not be correct, given that the DNA end is closer to TRBJ2-7. This CDR3 has 14 amino acids.

This chain uses TRBV29-1 with TRBJ2-7; TRBD2 might be the D (6 bases). V was trimmed by 6 bases and J by 5 bases, leaving 17 bases between them. Germline assignment: CDR1 SQVTM and CDR2 ANQGSEA. The CDR3 length is 13 residues. CDR3 amino acids: CSVNSGITDEQYF. For the CDR3, the DNA is TGCAGCGTAAATAGCGGTATAACCGACGAGCAGTACTTC.

Concerning this clonotype itself: A junction boundary mismatches the germline segment, possibly from a read error. The chain has TRBV11-1 and TRBJ2-5, with D tentatively TRBD2 (6 bases). The CDR3 is 14 residues long. Germline loops: CDR1 SGHAT, CDR2 FQDESV (reference sequence). The chain's CDR3 is CASSVAAAVETQYF. The CDR3 region has the DNA TGTGCCAGCAGCGTAGCGGCAGCAGTGGAGACCCAGTACTTC.

DNA for the CDR3: TGTGCCAGCAGCACCGATGGTCCGGGACTAGCATGGCACGAGCAGTACTTC. Amino acids: CASSTDGPGLAWHEQYF. The chain employs TRBV6-2 or TRBV6-3 and TRBJ2-7; 9 nucleotides agree with TRBD2. The germline V gene encodes CDR1 MNHEY and CDR2 SVGEGT. The CDR3 covers 17 residues. Trimming at V came to 6 bases and at J to 5 bases, leaving 17 bases not matched to a gene.

The chain has TRBV11-2 and TRBJ2-5; 9 bases line up with TRBD1. V was pared by 4 bases and J by 4 bases, with 10 bases of the junction left unmatched. The germline V gene has CDR1 SGHAT and CDR2 FQNNGV. The CDR3 covers 16 residues. CDR3 in DNA: TGTGCCAGCAGCTGGGGGGGGACAGGGTTTTTAGAGACCCAGTACTTC. This gives the protein CASSWGGTGFLETQYF. The full variable domain, with the rest looked up from reference TRBV11-2 and TRBJ2-5, is EAGVAQSPRYKIIEKRQSVAFWCNPISGHATLYWYQQILGQGPKLLIQFQNNGVVDDSQLPKDRFSAERLKGVDSTLKIQPAKLEDSAVYLCASSWGGTGFLETQYFGPGTRLLVL.

The chain has TRBV29-1 and TRBJ2-4; perhaps TRBD1 as D (5 bases). The CDR3 totals 13 residues. The germline gives CDR1 SQVTM, CDR2 ANQGSEA. V shed 6 bases and J shed 6 bases, with 15 bases lying between them. The CDR3 region is CSVVGRVTNIQYF. CDR3 in DNA: TGCAGCGTGGTGGGCAGGGTAACAAACATTCAGTACTTC.

The chain has TRBV28 and TRBJ2-5, with TRBD1 matching over 8 bases. The CDR3 extends over 16 amino acids. Germline V gene sequence: CDR1 MDHEN, CDR2 SYDVKM. V trimming: 1 base; J trimming: 1 base; junction bases outside the gene matches: 5. The CDR3 is CASSLSTGVGQETQYF. In DNA form, the CDR3 reads TGTGCCAGCAGTTTATCGACAGGGGTGGGCCAAGAGACCCAGTACTTC.

Notes on this clonotype: The junction departs from the called germline gene at one end, perhaps through a read error. The gene calls are TRBV12-3 or TRBV12-4 and TRBJ1-2, with 9 bases aligning to TRBD1. This CDR3 region has 15 residues. The CDR3 sequence: CTSSYQDRGDYGYTF. CDR3 nucleotides: TGTACCAGCAGCTACCAGGACAGGGGTGACTATGGCTACACCTTC.